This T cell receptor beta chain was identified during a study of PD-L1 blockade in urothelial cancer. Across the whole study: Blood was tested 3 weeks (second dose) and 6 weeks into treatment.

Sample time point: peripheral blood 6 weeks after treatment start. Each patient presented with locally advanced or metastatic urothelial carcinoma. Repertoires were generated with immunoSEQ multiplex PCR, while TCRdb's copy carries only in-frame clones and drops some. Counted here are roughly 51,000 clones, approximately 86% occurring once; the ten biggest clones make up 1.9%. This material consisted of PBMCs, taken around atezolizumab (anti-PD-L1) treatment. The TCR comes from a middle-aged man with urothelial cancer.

The CDR3 here is CASSQDYRGAIQETQYF. The CDR3 DNA sequence: TGCGCCAGCAGCCAAGACTATCGCGGGGCCATCCAAGAGACCCAGTACTTC. This chain joins TRBV4-3 and TRBJ2-5, with D maybe TRBD2 (6 bases). Trimming removed 0 bases from V and 1 base from J, with 15 bases in between. The length of the CDR3 is 17 residues. Germline loops: CDR1 LGHNA, CDR2 YSLEER.